This T cell receptor (beta chain) was sequenced for a study of T cell responses to AZD1222 COVID-19 vaccine (TCRdb year 2021). Background on the whole study: AZD1222 recipients with second doses at about 4 weeks or about 12 weeks were pooled, because spike-specific TCR depth and breadth did not differ between schedules. Trial participants were enrolled by age into 18-55, 56-69 and 70-plus year subgroups, with roughly 150, 30 and 60 TCR-sequenced participants respectively. TCR sequencing was performed for roughly 250 trial participants, of whom about 200 were given two doses of AZD1222 and around 25 were given two doses of MenACWY control vaccine. The paper as a whole reports these results and caveats: The vaccine-associated CD4 TCRs covered the entire spike protein, and the dominant responses fell in regions 160-218 and 743-854. Only five to seven AZD1222 recipients were SARS-CoV-2 seropositive at baseline, limiting conclusions about previously exposed vaccinees. Because no day 14 peak-response samples were available, the repertoires could be characterized only after the peak T cell response. Participants were mostly white British, with more females than males. The authors suggested clonal diversity may have been underestimated. Reportedly, almost half of the unique spike-specific TCRs recognized epitopes lying outside the regions that are mutated in the B.1.351 and B.1.1.7 variants. Spike-specific TCR breadth and depth rose significantly after two AZD1222 doses compared with day 0 and with MenACWY recipients. In the small 56-69-year group, the increase in depth fell short of significance, most likely because of low power.

The CDR3 measures 12 amino acids from cysteine to phenylalanine. Just CDR3 DNA is preserved here, 36 bases in frame from base 1. The V and J ends are trimmed by 4 bases and 4 bases, leaving 7 bases between them. The CDR3 regions of human TCRbeta chains were subjected to immunosequencing. The authors processed their data as follows. Repertoire TCRs were matched against a reference library of SARS-CoV-2-specific TCRs generated with the MIRA antigen-specificity platform. Breadth was defined as the fraction of unique TCRs that were SARS-CoV-2-associated. Depth was defined as the fraction of total T cells that were SARS-CoV-2-associated. Using the MIRA data, each spike-specific TCR was mapped to the spike region that the TCR reacts to and placed in a CD4 or CD8 class. Log10-transformed breadth and depth values were compared by one-way ANOVA with Sidak's multiple comparisons tests. TCRdb stores this immuneACCESS table with in-frame sequences only. Part of the clones is absent; in the studies checked, under half of the shortfall reflects unresolved V genes, and no reason is known for the rest. V and J calls plus clone size are reproduced from that table; the DNA served to infer D and trimming. In this sample the table shows around 110,000 clones, just over 85% of which occur a single time. Around 9.6% of the sample comes from the top ten.

The time point label of this sample denotes: baseline before first vaccination. Vaccinee samples came from UK trials COV001 and COV002, including a single-blind randomized controlled phase 2/3 trial of AZD1222 (ChAdOx1 nCoV-19) in healthy adults. For TCRbeta chain sequencing, PBMC samples from trial participants were taken at day 0 and at day 28 after the second dose. With regard to this clone: The target of this receptor is not known. No base-level quality is on record; no much larger clone is a single base apart.

The sample was peripheral blood, taken on day 0 of AZD1222 vaccination. The rearranged segments are TRBV23-1 and TRBJ1-1; the D gene lacks a confident call. TRBV23-1 is an ORF for which the function is uncertain. The receptor was isolated from an adult in good health. The sequenced DNA: TGCGCCAGCAGTCTTGGGTCCACTGAAGCTTTCTTT. It is translated as CASSLGSTEAFF.